This section outlines one T cell receptor (beta chain) sequence together with its context. Its antigen remains unknown. The sample comes from a study of CD8+ T cells in alopecia areata. The CDR3 sequence is 13 residues long. Germline values: CDR1 SQVTM, CDR2 ANQGSEA. V lost 6 bases and J 7 bases, leaving 15 bases between the germline ends. The treatment is: oral pan-JAK inhibitor, 5-10 mg twice daily. Extraction of RNA preceded its reverse transcription into cDNA, which served as the sequencing template. Generated by immunoSEQ multiplex PCR, the TCRdb table keeps only in-frame clones and is missing some. The data hold about 190,000 clones, with about three fifths observed a single time. Study observations and caveats: Patients shared TCRs less clearly than mice did, possibly owing to HLA.

The sequence derives from a human donor with alopecia areata. This sequence joins TRBV29-1 and TRBJ1-4; D might be TRBD1 (6 bases). Source: CD4+ T cells sorted from blood, taken at week 4, from a patient treated with tofacitinib. Here the CDR3 DNA reads TGCAGCGTATATCAGGGGAAGAGTGAAAAACTGTTTTTT. It codes for CSVYQGKSEKLFF.